This TCR beta chain was documented in a study of shared clonotypes between healthy human individuals. Only in-frame clones appear in the TCRdb table, and some are missing; sequencing was by immunoSEQ multiplex PCR. The profile shows approximately 2.4 million clones, about 94% of them singletons. Study outcomes and limitations: Large depth notwithstanding, sorted-subset sequencing proved incomplete by rarefaction.

Trimming stripped 5 bases from V and 2 bases from J, with 19 bases between. This CDR3 comprises 16 residues. Germline V CDR1 and CDR2: GTSNPN, SVGIG (reference sequence). With respect to this clone: Its target is not known.

The source material was naive CD4+ T cells sorted from blood. Described subset: CD45RA+ positively selected. The J gene is TRBJ1-5, the V gene TRBV30; no definite D call. This TCR was recovered from a young man in good health. CDR3 coding DNA: TGTGCCTGGTGGTCCCGGGCTTTTGGGGGCAATCAGCCCCAGCATTTT. Its translation: CAWWSRAFGGNQPQHF.